This record concerns one T cell receptor beta chain sequence. The data were obtained in a study of Ad26.COV2.S vaccination and SARS-CoV-2 variants. Treatment of the sample: roughly 18 received Ad26.COV2.S at low or high dose, single or two shots; several received placebo; per-sample allocation not given. On day 63 after the first injection, vaccine and placebo recipients gave samples. The sample came from a Boston adult aged 18-55 years. An Ad26 vector was used to express Wuhan-strain SARS-CoV-2 spike as the vaccine. From germline, CDR1 is SGHTA and CDR2 FQGNSA. This CDR3 is 19 amino acids long. Trimming removed 4 bases from V and 5 bases from J; junction bases left unmatched: 18. This table comes from immunoSEQ multiplex PCR, and its TCRdb copy is limited to in-frame clones, with some not included. Seen here are some 400,000 clones, approximately 90% observed once, and the top ten hold around 1.8%.

The sequences come from peripheral blood, collected in a trial of Ad26.COV2.S vaccine versus placebo. The source of this sequence is a person between 18 and 59 years old who received the Ad26.COV2.S COVID-19 vaccine or a placebo. This chain connects TRBV7-2 to TRBJ2-7; 12 positions match TRBD1. The CDR3 is CASSSPRDRGRIRYNEQYF. CDR3 DNA sequence: TGTGCCAGCAGCTCTCCCCGGGACAGGGGGCGAATTCGATATAACGAGCAGTACTTC. Complete variable domain (other parts from reference TRBV7-2 and TRBJ2-7): GAGVSQSPSNKVTEKGKDVELRCDPISGHTALYWYRQSLGQGLEFLIYFQGNSAPDKSGLPSDRFSAERTGGSVSTLTIQRTQQEDSAVYLCASSSPRDRGRIRYNEQYFGPGTRLTVT.